A single sample gave rise to the 21 T cell receptor beta chains below, sequenced in a study of STAT5B mutations in CD4+ large granular lymphocyte leukemia. Here immunoSEQ multiplex PCR was the method, and the copy in TCRdb shows in-frame clones only, minus some. The sample has approximately 49,000 clones, roughly 70% seen once. The sequencing input was CD4+ T cells from blood buffy coats. The source is a human donor in good health.

The rearrangement uses TRBV10-3 and TRBJ1-1; 9 bases match TRBD1. The length of the CDR3 is 14 residues. The junction had 7 bases not matched to a gene; V was cut back by 7 bases and J by 4 bases. Looked up from germline, CDR1 is ENHRY and CDR2 is SYGVKD. The CDR3 loop reads CAITMDRGGTEAFF. DNA of the CDR3: TGTGCCATCACTATGGACAGGGGTGGCACTGAAGCTTTCTTT.

The rearrangement links TRBV19 to TRBJ1-2; 9 positions agree with TRBD1. Germline CDR1 and CDR2: LNHDA and SQIVND (reference sequence). The CDR3 loop spans 14 amino acids. The junction had 5 bases not matched to a gene; V was cut back by 4 bases and J by 5 bases. CDR3 sequence (DNA): TGTGCCAGTAGTACTGGACAGGGGAGTTATGGCTACACCTTC. Protein: CASSTGQGSYGYTF.

This chain joins TRBV18 and TRBJ2-5; the D gene is possibly TRBD1 (6 bases). Trimming shortened V by 5 bases and J by 5 bases, and 12 bases separated the two germline ends. The CDR3 is 13 residues long. Germline CDR1 reads KGHSH; CDR2 reads LQKENI. The DNA for the CDR3 is TGTGCCAGCTCAACAGGGAGCTGGGAGACCCAGTACTTC. Translation: CASSTGSWETQYF.

The chain joins TRBV5-4 to TRBJ2-1; no reliable D call. The V end lost 0 bases, the J end lost 3 bases, and 7 bases lay between the germline ends. Germline values: CDR1 SGHNT, CDR2 YYREEE (reference sequence). The CDR3 has 14 residues. CDR3 in DNA: TGTGCCAGCAGCTTGGGGCAGAACTACAATGAGCAGTTCTTC. It translates to CASSLGQNYNEQFF.

This clone was observed a few times. V is TRBV28 and J is TRBJ1-1, with a weak D call TRBD1 (5 bases). V was trimmed by 5 bases and J by 4 bases, leaving 17 bases between them. This CDR3 is 15 amino acids long. In germline, CDR1 is MDHEN, CDR2 SYDVKM. The CDR3: CASSAGFGGSTEAFF. CDR3 in DNA: TGTGCCAGCAGTGCAGGGTTCGGGGGGAGCACTGAAGCTTTCTTT.

The genes are TRBV19 and TRBJ1-6; D gene ambiguous. V shed 0 bases and J shed 10 bases, with 4 bases lying between them. Germline lookup yields CDR1 LNHDA and CDR2 SQIVND (reference sequence). This CDR3 region has 12 residues. CDR3 sequence (DNA): TGTGCCAGTAGTATAGAAGGATCACCCCTCCACTTT. It codes for CASSIEGSPLHF.

The chain recombines TRBV7-2 with TRBJ1-5, with D unresolved. V shed 4 bases and J shed 2 bases, with 12 bases lying between them. Germline V gene sequence: CDR1 SGHTA, CDR2 FQGNSA. The CDR3 length is 15 residues. The CDR3 loop reads CASSSRVGGNQPQHF. In nucleotides, the CDR3 is TGTGCCAGCAGCTCAAGGGTCGGGGGCAATCAGCCCCAGCATTTT.

The chain carries TRBV5-1 and TRBJ2-7; a possible D gene is TRBD1 (7 bases). This CDR3 has 15 amino acids. CDR1 is SGHRS and CDR2 is YFSETQ in the germline V gene. V lost 1 base, J lost 0 bases, and 11 bases lay in between. The CDR3 region is CASSLLQGGSYEQYF. DNA of the CDR3: TGCGCCAGCAGCTTGCTTCAGGGGGGCTCCTACGAGCAGTACTTC.

The chain uses TRBV28 and TRBJ2-7; 10 positions match TRBD1. The CDR3 extends over 17 amino acids. With V trimmed by 5 bases and J by 3 bases, 13 bases remained unmatched. Germline-derived CDR1 and CDR2 are MDHEN and SYDVKM. CDR3 DNA: TGTGCCAGCAGTCCGGGACAGGGGTCCCAATCCTTCTACGAGCAGTACTTC. It translates to CASSPGQGSQSFYEQYF.

The chain employs TRBV7-2 and TRBJ1-6; a weak D match, TRBD1 (5 bases). Germline CDR1 reads SGHTA; CDR2 reads FQGNSA. The CDR3 has 16 amino acids. Trimming took 5 bases from V and 7 from J, leaving 18 bases between them. CDR3 sequence: CASSPEVGRRNSPLHF. CDR3 coding DNA: TGTGCCAGCAGCCCCGAGGTGGGGCGCAGGAATTCACCCCTCCACTTT.

This chain connects TRBV4-2 to TRBJ2-7; D uncertain. Trimming removed 0 bases from V and 3 bases from J, with 9 bases in between. This CDR3 spans 14 amino acids. The germline V gene has CDR1 LGHNA and CDR2 YNFKEQ. Written as DNA, the CDR3 is TGTGCCAGCAGCCAAGACAGACAAGACTACGAGCAGTACTTC. This encodes CASSQDRQDYEQYF.

This chain links TRBV2 with TRBJ2-3, with a possible D match to TRBD2 (5 bases). Trimming pared 6 bases from V and 1 base from J, leaving 8 bases between. The CDR3 covers 13 residues. The germline V gene encodes CDR1 SNHLY and CDR2 FYNNEI. CDR3 DNA: TGTGCCAGCAGAGGAGGTGGCACAGATACGCAGTATTTT. The encoded protein is CASRGGGTDTQYF.

This sequence joins TRBV27 and TRBJ2-3; D perhaps matches TRBD1 (5 bases). V lost 6 bases and J lost 4, with 14 bases in between. The CDR3 extends over 14 amino acids. The germline CDR1 and CDR2 sequences are MNHEY and SMNVEV (reference sequence). The CDR3: CASRRQQVADTQYF. Written as DNA, the CDR3 is TGTGCCAGCAGACGCCAACAGGTCGCAGATACGCAGTATTTT.

The V call is TRBV19, the J call TRBJ1-2, with D uncertain. Trimming pared 8 bases from V and 0 bases from J, leaving 10 bases between. The CDR3 runs 13 residues. CDR1 and CDR2 (germline): LNHDA, SQIVND (reference sequence). The CDR3, as DNA: TGTGCCAGTTCGTCCAGCTCTAACTATGGCTACACCTTC. Translating gives CASSSSSNYGYTF. The complete variable domain, with remaining parts taken from reference TRBV19 and TRBJ1-2, reads DGGITQSPKYLFRKEGQNVTLSCEQNLNHDAMYWYRQDPGQGLRLIYYSQIVNDFQKGDIAEGYSVSREKKESFPLTVTSAQKNPTAFYLCASSSSSNYGYTFGSGTRLTVV.

The V call is TRBV18, the J call TRBJ2-7, with D hard to call. There are 14 residues in the CDR3. V dropped 2 bases and J dropped 0 bases, with 8 bases sitting between them. Per the germline V gene, CDR1 is KGHSH and CDR2 is LQKENI. The DNA for the CDR3 is TGTGCCAGCTCACCAGGGATAAGCTCCTACGAGCAGTACTTC. Its protein product is CASSPGISSYEQYF.

The chain employs TRBV5-1 and TRBJ2-2, with D perhaps TRBD1 (5 bases). In germline, CDR1 is SGHRS, CDR2 YFSETQ. The V gene lost 2 bases and the J gene lost 4 bases, with 6 bases spanning the gap. The CDR3 consists of 13 residues. The CDR3 loop reads CASSFDSTGELFF. CDR3 in DNA: TGCGCCAGCAGCTTTGACAGCACCGGGGAGCTGTTTTTT. Based on the CDR3 plus reference TRBV5-1 and TRBJ2-2, the full variable domain is KAGVTQTPRYLIKTRGQQVTLSCSPISGHRSVSWYQQTPGQGLQFLFEYFSETQRNKGNFPGRFSGRQFSNSRSEMNVSTLELGDSALYLCASSFDSTGELFFGEGSRLTVL.

The chain joins TRBV5-1 to TRBJ2-1; TRBD1 might be the D (6 bases). The CDR3 totals 14 residues. V was cut by 0 bases and J by 4 bases, with 8 bases left in between. Germline lookup yields CDR1 SGHRS and CDR2 YFSETQ. CDR3 sequence: CASSLGQEYNEQFF. CDR3 DNA sequence: TGCGCCAGCAGCTTGGGACAGGAGTACAATGAGCAGTTCTTC.

The V and J genes are TRBV5-4 and TRBJ2-1, with 8 nucleotides matching TRBD2. The CDR3 runs to 16 residues. The trim removed 4 bases at V and 0 bases at J, leaving 6 bases unmatched. CDR1 and CDR2 (germline): SGHNT, YYREEE (reference sequence). CDR3 protein: CASSPGGDSSYNEQFF. DNA for the CDR3: TGTGCCAGCAGCCCCGGGGGGGATAGCTCCTACAATGAGCAGTTCTTC.

This clone was recorded only once. The V call is TRBV5-6, the J call TRBJ2-7; perhaps TRBD1 as D (5 bases). Germline assignment: CDR1 SGHDT and CDR2 YYEEEE. V lost 2 bases and J 2 bases, leaving 20 bases between the germline ends. This CDR3 is 17 amino acids long. The CDR3 nucleotides are TGTGCCAGCAGCTTAGGTAGGCGACAGCCTTCGACCTACGAGCAGTACGTC. It is translated as CASSLGRRQPSTYEQYV.

This clone has more than one count but fewer than ten. This chain joins TRBV19 and TRBJ1-5, with unresolved D. Germline V gene data show CDR1 as LNHDA and CDR2 as SQIVND (reference sequence). The CDR3 extends over 12 amino acids. V was shortened by 5 bases and J by 5 bases, with 7 bases between the two germline ends. CDR3 region: CASSREDQPQHF. CDR3 nucleotide sequence: TGTGCCAGTAGTCGAGAAGATCAGCCCCAGCATTTT.

V and J are TRBV19 and TRBJ2-5; D ambiguous. Germline loops: CDR1 LNHDA, CDR2 SQIVND (reference sequence). Trimming shortened V by 5 bases and J by 5 bases, and 6 bases separated the two germline ends. The CDR3 is 11 amino acids. Here the CDR3 reads CASSFRETQYF. CDR3 DNA: TGTGCCAGTAGTTTTCGGGAGACCCAGTACTTC.